What follows are 14 T cell receptor beta chains derived from one specimen sequenced in a study of blood T cell repertoires in COVID-19. Using immunoSEQ multiplex PCR, the repertoire was profiled, and TCRdb retains in-frame clones only, with some absent. The sample consists of about 36,000 clones, about 88% of them appearing once. The sample taken for sequencing was peripheral blood. All receptors come from a human donor in a cohort sampled during active COVID-19.

The chain is built from TRBV4-1 and TRBJ2-2, with a possible D match to TRBD1 (6 bases). The CDR3 is 14 amino acids. Germline CDR1 MGHRA, CDR2 YSYEKL. The V and J ends lost 7 bases and 1 base respectively, with 10 bases between them. The CDR3 sequence: CASTGTLNTGELFF. The CDR3 nucleotides read TGCGCCAGCACCGGGACATTGAACACCGGGGAGCTGTTTTTT.

V and J are TRBV27 and TRBJ2-5; possible D gene TRBD2, 6 bases. This CDR3 has 14 amino acids. Germline V gene sequence: CDR1 MNHEY, CDR2 SMNVEV (reference sequence). V was clipped by 5 bases and J by 2 bases, with 12 bases between them. DNA of the CDR3: TGTGCCAGCAGTCCCCGGACTACACAAGAGACCCAGTACTTC. It yields the protein CASSPRTTQETQYF.

V gene TRBV7-8 combines with J gene TRBJ2-3; 8 nucleotides line up with TRBD2. The J segment lost 7 bases and the V segment lost 5 bases, leaving 17 bases of the junction unmatched. The CDR3 contains 17 residues. Germline V gene lookup returns CDR1 SGHVS and CDR2 FQNEAQ. DNA of the CDR3: TGTGCCAGCAGCCCTCTAACGGGGGGGCGAACTCCGAATACGCAGTATTTT. Its protein product is CASSPLTGGRTPNTQYF.

This clone was picked up one time. The chain employs TRBV5-1 and TRBJ1-4; TRBD1 might be the D (6 bases). The CDR3 contains 15 residues. Trimming took off 3 bases at V and 4 bases at J, with 13 bases between the two ends. Germline V gene data show CDR1 as SGHRS and CDR2 as YFSETQ. The CDR3 loop reads CASSSTGLSNEKLFF. The CDR3, as DNA: TGCGCCAGCAGCTCTACAGGGCTTAGTAATGAAAAACTGTTTTTT.

A single count supports this clone. The chain combines TRBV14 with TRBJ1-6; no reliable D call. Germline V gene sequence: CDR1 SGHDN, CDR2 FVKESK. V was cut by 1 base and J by 0 bases, with 7 bases left in between. The CDR3 has 16 amino acids. The CDR3 nucleotides are TGTGCCAGCAGCCAAGGCCTAGTCTCCTATAATTCACCCCTCCACTTT. Translation: CASSQGLVSYNSPLHF.

The chain's CDR3 is CASSNVGQASNRGCEQYF. The CDR3 coding sequence is TGTGCCAGCAGCAACGTGGGACAGGCTTCCAACCGGGGATGCGAGCAGTACTTC. The chain couples TRBV21-1 to TRBJ2-7; TRBD1, the table's D call, lacks a check against the DNA. TRBV21-1 is given as a pseudogene. The CDR3 loop spans 18 amino acids.

V usage is TRBV21-1 and J usage is TRBJ2-5; the table's D call of TRBD2 was not tested on the DNA. TRBV21-1 is deemed a pseudogene. The CDR3 is 12 residues long. CDR3 in DNA: TGTGCCAGCAATTCTGGCGGGGAGACCCAGTACTTC. The encoded protein is CASNSGGETQYF.

The chain employs TRBV6-1 and TRBJ1-2; TRBD1 aligns across 11 bases. Germline V gene sequence: CDR1 MNHNS, CDR2 SASEGT. The CDR3 covers 16 residues. J was trimmed by 8 bases and V by 2 bases; bases with no gene match: 10. The CDR3 region is CASSERRTGGRMGYTF. CDR3 in DNA: TGTGCCAGCAGTGAAAGGAGGACAGGGGGCAGAATGGGCTACACCTTC.

The rearrangement links TRBV5-1 to TRBJ1-1, with a possible D match to TRBD1 (6 bases). The V gene lost 0 bases and the J gene lost 5 bases, with 14 bases spanning the gap. This CDR3 has 15 amino acids. The germline V gene has CDR1 SGHRS and CDR2 YFSETQ. The CDR3 DNA is TGCGCCAGCAGCTTGGCCATACAGGGTCAAACTGAAGCTTTCTTT. Protein: CASSLAIQGQTEAFF. Full variable domain (remainder filled in from reference TRBV5-1 and TRBJ1-1): KAGVTQTPRYLIKTRGQQVTLSCSPISGHRSVSWYQQTPGQGLQFLFEYFSETQRNKGNFPGRFSGRQFSNSRSEMNVSTLELGDSALYLCASSLAIQGQTEAFFGQGTRLTVV.

The chain recombines TRBV15 with TRBJ2-7; perhaps TRBD1 as D (5 bases). The V and J ends lost 1 base and 5 bases respectively, with 12 bases between them. CDR3 size: 14 residues. CDR1 LNHNV and CDR2 YYDKDF come from the germline V gene (reference sequence). CDR3 bases: TGTGCCACCAGCAGAGGCACAGGCTCTGACGAGCAGTACTTC. Its protein product is CATSRGTGSDEQYF.

The gene calls are TRBV19 and TRBJ2-2; 11 positions match TRBD2. Looked up from germline, CDR1 is LNHDA and CDR2 is SQIVND (reference sequence). V was pared by 5 bases and J by 5 bases, with 7 bases of the junction left unmatched. This CDR3 has 16 amino acids. This CDR3 is CASSPASGGLTGELFF. The CDR3 DNA sequence: TGTGCCAGTAGTCCGGCTAGCGGGGGGCTGACCGGGGAGCTGTTTTTT.

The V gene is TRBV7-2, the J gene TRBJ1-2, with 9 bases matching TRBD1. V dropped 6 bases and J dropped 3; count of bases not matched to a gene: 11. Germline CDR1 SGHTA, CDR2 FQGNSA. This CDR3 is built from 16 residues. The CDR3 is CASSPTQGASHYGYTF. In DNA form, the CDR3 reads TGTGCCAGCAGTCCGACACAGGGGGCGAGCCACTATGGCTACACCTTC.

The CDR3 DNA reads TGTGCCAGCAGTTTAAGAATGGGACAGGGTATTCCTGGGGCCAACGTCCTGACTTTC. It translates to CASSLRMGQGIPGANVLTF. The rearrangement links TRBV28 to TRBJ2-6; 9 bases map to TRBD1. The J segment lost 2 bases and the V segment lost 2 bases, leaving 10 bases of the junction unmatched. Germline loops: CDR1 MDHEN, CDR2 SYDVKM. The CDR3 runs to 19 residues.

V gene TRBV5-1 combines with J gene TRBJ1-5; TRBD1 agrees at 7 bases. Trimming cost V 4 bases and J 3 bases; bases outside gene matches: 4. This CDR3 has 14 residues. The germline V gene has CDR1 SGHRS and CDR2 YFSETQ. CDR3 coding DNA: TGCGCCAGCAGCCCGGGACAGCCCAATCAGCCCCAGCATTTT. Translation: CASSPGQPNQPQHF.